This T cell receptor beta chain appears in the sequencing data of a study of long-term antiretroviral therapy in people with HIV. The CDR3 contains 16 residues. V dropped 4 bases and J dropped 1; count of bases not matched to a gene: 8. CDR1 SGHRS and CDR2 YFSETQ come from the germline V gene. Researchers ran immunoSEQ v3.0 at survey level. Libraries were prepared by immunoSEQ multiplex PCR; TCRdb keeps only in-frame clonotypes and omits some of them. The data contain fewer than 40,000 clones, around 85% of them singletons. This clone was found once. Among participants with HIV, every one received treatment in the United States.

The chain employs TRBV5-1 and TRBJ2-5; 9 nucleotides line up with TRBD2. The sample in question was unsorted PBMCs, obtained 3.1 years after starting antiretroviral therapy. The receptor's source is a woman between 50 and 59 years old with HIV. CDR3 sequence: CASSLGASGAQETQYF. The CDR3 region has the DNA TGCGCCAGCAGCCTCGGGGCTAGCGGGGCCCAAGAGACCCAGTACTTC.